The 5 T cell receptor beta chains below come from one sample, sequenced in a study of cytomegalovirus exposure and HLA in healthy donors. The PCR had 60 Vbeta and 13 Jbeta primers. Profiling relied on immunoSEQ multiplex PCR, and the TCRdb table lists in-frame clones only, not all of them. The sample yields around 200,000 clones, around 75% seen once. The sequencing sample was made of PBMCs. The receptors were sampled from a woman aged 25 to 39 in good health and CMV-seropositive.

This chain links TRBV23-1 with TRBJ1-2; a weak D match, TRBD1 (6 bases). TRBV23-1 is an ORF for which the function is uncertain. The CDR3 is 17 amino acids. V lost 2 bases, J lost 2 bases, and 18 bases lay in between. CDR3 sequence reads: CASSQDPHNRDNYGYTF. The CDR3, as DNA: TGCGCCAGCAGTCAAGATCCCCACAACAGGGACAACTATGGCTACACCTTC.

V is TRBV7-6 and J is TRBJ2-5; 8 bases match TRBD1. The CDR3 is made up of 15 amino acids. The V and J ends lost 6 bases and 2 bases, in that order; junction bases with no gene match: 8. Per germline, CDR1 SGHVS and CDR2 FNYEAQ. The CDR3 bases are TGTGCCAGCAGACTCGGACAGGGCCCTCAAGAGACCCAGTACTTC. This codes for CASRLGQGPQETQYF.

The rearrangement joins TRBV28 to TRBJ2-1; TRBD2 matches 10 bases. This CDR3 region has 15 residues. CDR1 MDHEN and CDR2 SYDVKM come from the germline V gene. J lost 8 bases, V lost 5 bases, and 9 bases had no gene match. This chain's CDR3 is CASSPASGRRHEQFF. DNA of the CDR3: TGTGCCAGCAGTCCAGCTAGCGGGAGACGCCATGAGCAGTTCTTC.

The rearrangement joins TRBV21-1 to TRBJ2-2; the D segment call TRBD1 is taken from the table without a DNA check. TRBV21-1 constitutes a pseudogene. The CDR3 sequence is 16 residues long. The CDR3 DNA follows: TGTGCCAGCAGTCCACGACAGGGCCCAAACACCGGGGAGCTGTTTTTT. Its translation: CASSPRQGPNTGELFF.

The rearrangement joins TRBV7-7 to TRBJ2-3; 8 bases align to TRBD1. Germline trimming cut 10 bases from V and 4 bases from J; bases unmatched to any gene: 10. The CDR3 contains 14 residues. Germline V gives CDR1 SSHAT, CDR2 FNYEAQ (reference sequence). CDR3 sequence: CATSSNRGADTQYF. Here the CDR3 DNA reads TGTGCCACCTCATCCAACAGGGGGGCAGATACGCAGTATTTT. Full variable domain (missing parts from reference TRBV7-7 and TRBJ2-3): GAGVSQSPRYKVTKRGQDVTLRCDPISSHATLYWYQQALGQGPEFLTYFNYEAQPDKSGLPSDRFSAERPEGSISTLTIQRTEQRDSAMYRCATSSNRGADTQYFGPGTRLTVL.